Following are 18 T cell receptor beta chains from one sample sequenced in a study of T cell responses to AZD1222 COVID-19 vaccine. Produced via immunoSEQ multiplex PCR; TCRdb's table is partial and in-frame only. The table shows around 120,000 clones, with roughly 90% occurring only once. The source material was peripheral blood, sampled 28 days after the second AZD1222 dose. The receptors here all came from an adult who received the AZD1222 COVID-19 vaccine.

The CDR3 nucleotides are TGTGCCAGCAGACCGGGACAGGGAAGCTATGGCTACACCTTC. It is translated as CASRPGQGSYGYTF. The gene calls are TRBV28 and TRBJ1-2, with 9 bases fitting TRBD1. This CDR3 has 14 amino acids. The junction had 6 bases not matched to a gene; V was cut back by 6 bases and J by 4 bases. Germline CDR1 reads MDHEN; CDR2 reads SYDVKM.

V is TRBV4-1 and J is TRBJ1-5; D uncertain. This CDR3 contains 13 residues. The V gene lost 4 bases and the J gene lost 0 bases, with 4 bases spanning the gap. Germline CDR1 is MGHRA and CDR2 is YSYEKL. The CDR3: CASSLTSNQPQHF. The CDR3 region has the DNA TGCGCCAGCAGCCTGACTAGCAATCAGCCCCAGCATTTT.

V usage is TRBV28 and J usage is TRBJ1-1; 7 nucleotides line up with TRBD1. V dropped 5 bases and J dropped 10; count of bases not matched to a gene: 7. Germline V lookup: CDR1 MDHEN, CDR2 SYDVKM. This CDR3 has 12 residues. CDR3 bases: TGTGCCAGCAGTCAGCTACAGGGGCGAGCTTTCTTT. It codes for CASSQLQGRAFF.

This chain joins TRBV5-1 and TRBJ2-2; 11 nucleotides agree with TRBD2. V shed 7 bases, J shed 0 bases, and the junction held 8 bases outside the gene matches. Germline V CDR1 and CDR2: SGHRS, YFSETQ. This CDR3 is built from 17 residues. The CDR3 DNA reads TGCGCCAGCCGCTATTTAGCGGGGGGGCCGAACACCGGGGAGCTGTTTTTT. Translating it yields CASRYLAGGPNTGELFF.

The V call is TRBV6-2 or TRBV6-3, the J call TRBJ2-1; TRBD2 matches 8 bases. V lost 6 bases and J lost 5; bases outside the gene matches: 12. The CDR3 totals 16 residues. Germline loops: CDR1 MNHEY, CDR2 SVGEGT. CDR3 nucleotide sequence: TGTGCCAGCAGCCTCTCGGGGGGGGCTCTGGACAATGAGCAGTTCTTC. Encoded protein: CASSLSGGALDNEQFF.

V and J are TRBV20-1 and TRBJ1-2; no clear D gene. The germline CDR1 and CDR2 sequences are DFQATT and SNEGSKA (reference sequence). The CDR3 length is 11 residues. The V end lost 3 bases, the J end lost 8 bases, and 10 bases lay between the germline ends. In nucleotides, the CDR3 is TGCAGTGCTAGGAGCTTTAGGGGCTACACCTTC. The encoded protein is CSARSFRGYTF.

CDR3 region: CASSAHSYEQYF. The CDR3 region has the DNA TGTGCCAGTAGTGCCCACTCCTACGAGCAGTACTTC. The rearrangement uses TRBV19 and TRBJ2-7; no clear D. V was pared by 5 bases and J by 0 bases, with 5 bases between. The CDR3 loop spans 12 amino acids. Looked up from germline, CDR1 is LNHDA and CDR2 is SQIVND (reference sequence).

This chain joins TRBV28 and TRBJ2-7, with 8 nucleotides matching TRBD2. CDR1 MDHEN and CDR2 SYDVKM come from the germline V gene. With 4 bases clipped from V and 6 bases from J, the junction kept 11 bases outside the gene matches. CDR3 size: 15 residues. The CDR3 protein is CASSWASGQVGEQYF. CDR3 coding DNA: TGTGCCAGCAGTTGGGCTAGCGGGCAGGTTGGCGAGCAGTACTTC.

The CDR3 here is CASTSGRGGQETQYF. CDR3 nucleotide sequence: TGTGCCAGCACCTCCGGGAGGGGGGGGCAAGAGACCCAGTACTTC. The chain couples TRBV6-5 to TRBJ2-5; 8 nucleotides agree with TRBD2. The V segment lost 7 bases and the J segment 2 bases; nucleotides outside the gene matches: 9. This CDR3 spans 15 amino acids. The germline V gene has CDR1 MNHEY and CDR2 SVGAGI.

The chain is built from TRBV9 and TRBJ2-1, with a possible D match to TRBD2 (5 bases). This CDR3 spans 13 amino acids. The germline CDR1 and CDR2 sequences are SGDLS and YYNGEE. V was pared by 6 bases and J by 7 bases, with 14 bases between. The CDR3 DNA sequence: TGTGCCAGCACAGGACTTGGTAGGAATGAGCAGTTCTTC. Its translation: CASTGLGRNEQFF.

The CDR3 DNA reads as TGTGCCAGCAGCTTAAGGTTTATAGCGGGAGGATACAATGAGCAGTTCTTC. It encodes CASSLRFIAGGYNEQFF. The chain carries TRBV7-2 and TRBJ2-1; 10 nucleotides match TRBD2. CDR1 and CDR2 from the germline V gene are SGHTA and FQGNSA. V gave up 2 bases and J gave up 4 bases; unmatched junction bases: 8. The CDR3 is made up of 17 amino acids.

V gene TRBV5-1 combines with J gene TRBJ2-1, with 11 nucleotides matching TRBD2. CDR1 and CDR2 (germline): SGHRS, YFSETQ. J gave up 5 bases and V 4 bases, and 8 bases lay outside the gene matches. CDR3 size: 16 residues. CDR3 residues: CASSPTGTSGDNEQFF. As DNA, the CDR3 is TGCGCCAGCAGCCCAACAGGGACTAGCGGAGACAATGAGCAGTTCTTC.

The chain has TRBV7-2 and TRBJ2-5, with 11 bases matching TRBD1. The V gene's germline CDR1 is SGHTA and CDR2 FQGNSA. Trimming removed 6 bases from V and 5 bases from J; junction bases left unmatched: 8. This CDR3 region has 15 residues. This chain's CDR3 is CASRPWTGGYETQYF. For the CDR3, the DNA is TGTGCCAGCAGGCCTTGGACAGGGGGCTATGAGACCCAGTACTTC.

This clone appeared a few times. This chain uses TRBV11-2 with TRBJ2-1, with D tentatively TRBD2 (5 bases). V lost 5 bases and J 4 bases, leaving 18 bases between the germline ends. CDR3 size: 16 residues. Per the germline V gene, CDR1 is SGHAT and CDR2 is FQNNGV. The CDR3: CASSAPRAERYNEQFF. The CDR3 DNA reads TGTGCCAGCAGCGCCCCAAGGGCAGAGCGGTACAATGAGCAGTTCTTC.

The genes are TRBV18 and TRBJ1-4; no firm D call. The CDR3 extends over 15 amino acids. Germline V gene sequence: CDR1 KGHSH, CDR2 LQKENI. V gave up 3 bases and J gave up 1 base, with 9 bases separating them. Here the CDR3 DNA reads TGTGCCAGCTCACCCAAGGAGGGAACTAATGAAAAACTGTTTTTT. Protein: CASSPKEGTNEKLFF.

The chain combines TRBV2 with TRBJ1-5; 7 nucleotides align to TRBD1. Germline values: CDR1 SNHLY, CDR2 FYNNEI. Trimming at V came to 4 bases and at J to 4 bases, leaving 4 bases not matched to a gene. The CDR3 consists of 14 residues. The CDR3 DNA is TGTGCCAGCAGTGCGGGACAGTTTAATCAGCCCCAGCATTTT. Translated, it gives CASSAGQFNQPQHF.

This chain joins TRBV29-1 and TRBJ1-5; TRBD1 aligns across 11 bases. The CDR3 totals 14 residues. CDR1 is SQVTM and CDR2 is ANQGSEA in the germline V gene. Trimming removed 8 bases from V and 5 bases from J; junction bases left unmatched: 8. CDR3 residues: CSSPLGQGDQPQHF. CDR3 nucleotide sequence: TGCAGCTCCCCCTTGGGACAGGGGGATCAGCCCCAGCATTTT.

The V gene is TRBV6-4, the J gene TRBJ1-1, with D perhaps matching TRBD1 (6 bases). This CDR3 is 15 amino acids long. CDR1 is MRHNA and CDR2 is SNTAGT in the germline V gene. Deletions cut 5 bases from V and 0 bases from J, with 13 bases between. DNA for the CDR3: TGTGCCAGCAGTCCCCAGGGGAGGGTGAACACTGAAGCTTTCTTT. Amino acid sequence: CASSPQGRVNTEAFF.